The TCR beta chain described here comes from a study of shared clonotypes between healthy human individuals. Study as a whole: Donor composition was a couple of women and a few men, aged 18 to 49. General study results and limits: Rarefaction showed sorted-subset sequencing was incomplete despite large depth. Only blood was sampled; tissue repertoires likely differ.

Concerning this clone itself: What it recognizes is unknown.

The protocol was immunoSEQ multiplex PCR, while the TCRdb copy is restricted to in-frame clones and leaves out a portion. This table has 650,000 to 800,000 clones, about 92% appearing once. The V end lost 6 bases, the J end lost 4 bases, and 13 bases lay between the germline ends. The CDR3 is made up of 13 amino acids. The V gene's germline CDR1 is SNHLY and CDR2 FYNNEI. It was CD45RO-negative cells, positively selected for CCR7, that made up naive CD8 cells, with terminally differentiated effector memory CD45RA+ cells excluded. The study drew its donors from healthy HIV-negative adults without recent acute infections or vaccinations.

The origin of this receptor is a man aged 25-40 years in good health. Sample: naive CD8+ T cells sorted from blood. This chain uses TRBV2 with TRBJ2-7, with D possibly matching TRBD1 (5 bases). The CDR3 DNA sequence: TGTGCCAGCAGGCCAGGGTCGGGTTACGAGCAGTACTTC. Amino acids: CASRPGSGYEQYF.